This TCR beta chain was captured by sequencing in a study of cytomegalovirus exposure and HLA in healthy donors. The PCR employed 60 Vbeta primers together with 13 Jbeta primers. Here immunoSEQ multiplex PCR was the method, and the copy in TCRdb shows in-frame clones only, minus some. The sample lists roughly 140,000 clones; roughly 80% were seen once. Material: PBMCs. This clonotype originated in a man aged 25-45 years in good health and CMV-seropositive.

This CDR3 reads CASSPDRAHGYTF. CDR3 nucleotides: TGCGCCAGCAGCCCCGACAGGGCCCATGGCTACACCTTC. The genes are TRBV5-1 and TRBJ1-2, with 7 bases that match TRBD1. Germline V gene data show CDR1 as SGHRS and CDR2 as YFSETQ. The CDR3 contains 13 residues. V shed 4 bases, J shed 6 bases, and the junction held 6 bases outside the gene matches.